The T cell receptor (beta chain) described here comes from a study of beta chain features in type 1 diabetes. Study-level results: All four CD4+ subsets from Type 1 diabetes patients carried moderately but significantly shorter TCRB CDR3s.

Purity above 98% was achieved in all sorted populations. CDR3 length equals 17 residues. The trim removed 2 bases at V and 5 bases at J, leaving 10 bases unmatched. The investigators reverse transcribed all of the isolated RNA, so they sequenced expressed TCRB transcripts. Reads from naive, central memory and regulatory T cell samples averaged approximately 3.7 million. Sequencing used immunoSEQ multiplex PCR; TCRdb keeps in-frame clones, though not all of them. The sample holds some 350,000 clones, about 13% seen once. This clone has just a few counts. Antigen: not known. The clonotype originates from a young woman with type 1 diabetes. The sequencing input was naive CD4+ T cells from blood. This chain links TRBV23-1 with TRBJ2-1; 9 bases line up with TRBD2. TRBV23-1 is assigned to the ORF class and has an uncertain function. The CDR3 coding sequence is TGCGCCAGCAGTCAACCAATCAGACTAGCGGTAGACAATGAGCAGTTCTTC. Translating gives CASSQPIRLAVDNEQFF.